The text below deals with one T cell receptor (beta chain). The antigen it binds to is not known. No qualities accompany the bases; no much larger clone lies one base away. The library was produced with 5' RACE. Sequenced using an Illumina HiSeq 2500. The second PCR ran for roughly 7 to 12 cycles and used a J-beta primer mix along with a sample-barcoded 5' primer. A template-switch 5' adaptor carrying 12 random nucleotides introduced a unique molecular identifier onto each TCR beta cDNA molecule. Each sample yielded at least 2.5 million CDR3-containing paired-end reads. All of the RNA was converted into first-strand cDNA using the Mint cDNA synthesis kit, with a TRBC-specific oligonucleotide serving as the primer. All cDNA was treated with uracil-DNA glycosylase and then went through a first 18-cycle PCR with the universal primers M1SS and BC2_uni_R. Per the source publication's procedure: For normalization, 1 million high-quality reads were randomly selected from each sample, with every read carrying a distinct molecular identifier. Reads sharing molecular identifiers were discarded rather than binned into consensus sequences. MiTCR, set to a Q25 quality threshold and the strictest error-elimination algorithm, was used for CDR3 identification, clonotype clustering and error correction. A nonparametric unseen species model with Euler transformation was used to estimate lower-bound total TCR beta diversity. TCRdb cleaned the public reads at Q25 with fastp, built clones with MiXCR and kept in-frame beta chains. Rows are unified per CDR3 protein, each entry keeping the most common DNA and genes. Clone size and V and J calls follow TCRdb, not the original study. The sample table lists 1,300,000 or so distinct CDR3 sequences, roughly 64% of them with a count of one. The ten biggest clones cover about 6.7% of the sample.

This sample was included in a study of blood T cells in healthy people across ages (dated by TCRdb to about 2015). Describing the broader study: In model experiments, template switching captured about one uniquely barcoded TCR beta cDNA molecule for every two T cells. Donors of different ages were randomly distributed across sequencing lanes to avoid experimental bias. The study measured age-related changes in TCR beta repertoire diversity using deep sequencing normalized with unique cDNA molecular identifiers. For two donors (one aged 18 to 30 and one aged 80 or older), the study analyzed two additional independent replicas of 1 million unique cDNA reads from the same blood draw. Donors were grouped into four age groups: young (average approximately 16 years), middle-aged (about 40), aged (around 56) and long-lived (around 80).

On the study overall, not on this receptor specifically: The percentage of naive T cells measured by flow cytometry correlated strongly with observed TCR beta diversity. Because profiling used bulk unsorted PBMCs, naive and antigen-experienced compartments could not be compared conclusively. The long-lived group showed more naive CD4+ T cells, fewer expanded clones and increased TCR diversity than the aged group, suggesting age selection. Total diversity estimates from one million sequenced T cells were considered lower bounds and underestimates. Observed TCR beta diversity per million T cells fell roughly linearly with age, and a significant reduction was already apparent by age about 36. Because the CMV infection status of the donors was unknown, age-related changes in expanded clonotypes may potentially have been confounded.

The donors were around 39 Caucasian individuals from Russia, aged about 6 to 100 years, who were systemically healthy. Around 10 milliliters of peripheral blood were drawn from each donor into EDTA-treated Vacutainer tubes. PBMCs were isolated by Ficoll-Paque density-gradient centrifugation, with at least 6 million obtained per sample. Total RNA, at least 6 micrograms per sample, was extracted from PBMCs with Trizol reagent. Naive CD45RAhigh/CD27high T cell percentages were measured by flow cytometry on a PBMC aliquot from every donor. The CDR3 sequence holds 16 residues, the cysteine and phenylalanine included. The retained sequence is limited to the CDR3, 48 bases, with the frame set at the first base. Cut back by 0 bases and 5 bases, the V and J ends lie 14 bases apart. According to the germline V gene (reference sequence), CDR1 reads MNHNY and CDR2 reads SVGAGI.

The sample was blood. The sequence came from a man between 18 and 35 years old in good health. The V gene is TRBV6-6 and the J gene is TRBJ2-1, with TRBD2 tentatively as D gene (6 bases match). The sequenced DNA: TGTGCCAGCAGTTACTCGTCGGGGGAGGCCCACAATGAGCAGTTCTTC. Translated, this gives CASSYSSGEAHNEQFF.